This T cell receptor (beta chain) was observed in a study of monozygotic twins with inflammatory bowel disease. TCRdb reanalyzed the 5' RACE reads, giving one entry per CDR3 protein sequence and no DNA. The sample has approximately 210,000 distinct CDR3 sequences, and its top ten clones hold under 8.5%. The CDR3 loop spans 11 amino acids. Germline CDR1 SGHVS, CDR2 FQNEAQ. This receptor was obtained from a human donor with ulcerative colitis or Crohn's disease, or a healthy co-twin of an affected twin (not recorded which). Sequenced sample: blood. The chain recombines TRBV7-8 with TRBJ2-7. The CDR3 sequence: CASSSFLEQYF. Together with reference TRBV7-8 and TRBJ2-7, the CDR3 gives the full variable domain: GAGVSQSPRYKVAKRGQDVALRCDPISGHVSLFWYQQALGQGPEFLTYFQNEAQLDKSGLPSDRFFAERPEGSVSTLKIQRTQQEDSAVYLCASSSFLEQYFGPGTRLTVT.